The 7 T cell receptor beta chains below were found in one sample sequenced in a study of T cell responses to AZD1222 COVID-19 vaccine. Method: immunoSEQ multiplex PCR; TCRdb's copy keeps in-frame clones and lacks some. Of 250,000 or so clones in the sample, more than 85% were seen once. The sequencing here drew on peripheral blood, taken on day 0 of AZD1222 vaccination. Receptors were obtained from an adult in good health.

The chain recombines TRBV3-1 (or the pseudogene TRBV3-2) with TRBJ1-5; D uncertain. This CDR3 has 13 amino acids. V was shortened by 2 bases and J by 2 bases, with 4 bases between the two germline ends. Germline loops: CDR1 LGHDT, CDR2 YNNKEL (reference sequence). CDR3 sequence reads: CASSQLRNQPQHF. The DNA of the CDR3 is TGTGCCAGCAGCCAACTACGCAATCAGCCCCAGCATTTT.

J is TRBJ2-5 and V is TRBV24-1; TRBD1 aligns across 7 bases. J was trimmed by 1 base and V by 4 bases; bases with no gene match: 8. The CDR3 has 16 amino acids. In germline, CDR1 is KGHDR, CDR2 SFDVKD. CDR3 DNA sequence: TGTGCCACCAGTGACCTAGGGGACAGCTTCCAAGAGACCCAGTACTTC. Amino acids: CATSDLGDSFQETQYF.

The chain carries TRBV12-3 or TRBV12-4 and TRBJ2-1; D is perhaps TRBD2 (6 bases). This CDR3 is built from 13 residues. V shed 7 bases and J shed 4 bases, with 11 bases lying between them. The CDR3 nucleotides read TGTGCCAGCAATTCCGGGGGATACAATGAGCAGTTCTTC. It codes for CASNSGGYNEQFF.

This clone was counted between two and nine times. The chain uses TRBV28 and TRBJ1-5; the match to TRBD1 covers 7 bases. Germline CDR1 reads MDHEN; CDR2 reads SYDVKM. Trimming removed 7 bases from V and 6 bases from J; junction bases left unmatched: 6. The CDR3 loop spans 13 amino acids. The CDR3 nucleotides read TGTGCCAGCAAGCAGGGGGTTGGTCAGCCCCAGCATTTT. Protein: CASKQGVGQPQHF.

This sequence joins TRBV29-1 and TRBJ2-7; 7 bases are shared with TRBD1. Germline V gives CDR1 SQVTM, CDR2 ANQGSEA. This CDR3 has 13 residues. V lost 4 bases to trimming and J lost 2 bases; unmatched junction nucleotides: 5. In nucleotides, the CDR3 is TGCAGCGTTGGGGGGACAGAGACCTACGAGCAGTACTTC. The encoded protein is CSVGGTETYEQYF.

The rearrangement uses TRBV7-3 and TRBJ2-5; TRBD1 aligns across 8 bases. The V and J ends lost 5 bases and 1 base, in that order; junction bases with no gene match: 9. Germline loops: CDR1 SGHTA, CDR2 FQGTGA. CDR3 length: 16 residues. CDR3 sequence (DNA): TGTGCCAGCAGCCCCTCAGGACAGGGACTCCAAGAGACCCAGTACTTC. Its protein is CASSPSGQGLQETQYF.

J is TRBJ2-1 and V is TRBV7-9, with 8 nucleotides matching TRBD1. Germline assignment: CDR1 SEHNR and CDR2 FQNEAQ (reference sequence). The CDR3 sequence is 11 residues long. The trim removed 4 bases at V and 15 bases at J, leaving 5 bases unmatched. The CDR3 nucleotides read TGTGCCAGCAGCTCCGGGACAGGCACGTTCTTC. It translates to CASSSGTGTFF.